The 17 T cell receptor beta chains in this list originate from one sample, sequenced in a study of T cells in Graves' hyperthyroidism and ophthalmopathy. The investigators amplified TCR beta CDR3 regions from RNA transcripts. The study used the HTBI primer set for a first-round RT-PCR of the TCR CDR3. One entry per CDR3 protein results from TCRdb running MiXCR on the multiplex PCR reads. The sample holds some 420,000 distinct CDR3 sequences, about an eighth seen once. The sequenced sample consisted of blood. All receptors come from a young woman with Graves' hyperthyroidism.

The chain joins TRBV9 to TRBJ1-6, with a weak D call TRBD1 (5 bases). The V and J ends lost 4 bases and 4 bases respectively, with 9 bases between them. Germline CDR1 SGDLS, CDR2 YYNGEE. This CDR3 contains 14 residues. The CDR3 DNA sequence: TGTGCCAGCAGCCCGGGGGGTTATAATTCACCCCTCCACTTT. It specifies CASSPGGYNSPLHF.

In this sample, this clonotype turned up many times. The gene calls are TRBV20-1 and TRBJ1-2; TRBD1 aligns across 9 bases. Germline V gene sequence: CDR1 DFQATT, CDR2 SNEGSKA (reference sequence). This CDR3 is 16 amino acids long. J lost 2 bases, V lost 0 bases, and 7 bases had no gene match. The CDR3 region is CSARDGTGQGNYGYTF. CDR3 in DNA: TGCAGTGCTAGAGACGGTACCGGACAGGGGAACTATGGCTACACCTTC.

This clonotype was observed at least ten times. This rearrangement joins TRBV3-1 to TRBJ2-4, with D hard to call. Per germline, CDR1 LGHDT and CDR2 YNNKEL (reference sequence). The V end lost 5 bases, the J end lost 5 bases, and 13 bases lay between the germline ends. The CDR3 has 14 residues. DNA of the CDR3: TGTGCCAGCAGCTTGAAGACGACGCAAAACATTCAGTACTTC. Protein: CASSLKTTQNIQYF. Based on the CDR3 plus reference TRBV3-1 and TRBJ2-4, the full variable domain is DTAVSQTPKYLVTQMGNDKSIKCEQNLGHDTMYWYKQDSKKFLKIMFSYNNKELIINETVPNRFSPKSPDKAHLNLHINSLELGDSAVYFCASSLKTTQNIQYFGAGTRLSVL.

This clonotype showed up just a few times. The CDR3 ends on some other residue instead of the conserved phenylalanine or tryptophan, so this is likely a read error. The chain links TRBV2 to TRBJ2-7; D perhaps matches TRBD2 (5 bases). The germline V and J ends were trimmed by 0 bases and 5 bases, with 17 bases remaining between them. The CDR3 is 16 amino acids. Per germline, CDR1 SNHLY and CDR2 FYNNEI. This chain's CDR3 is CASSEAVSGCLDEQYL. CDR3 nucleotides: TGTGCCAGCAGTGAAGCGGTCAGCGGCTGCCTGGACGAGCAGTACCTC.

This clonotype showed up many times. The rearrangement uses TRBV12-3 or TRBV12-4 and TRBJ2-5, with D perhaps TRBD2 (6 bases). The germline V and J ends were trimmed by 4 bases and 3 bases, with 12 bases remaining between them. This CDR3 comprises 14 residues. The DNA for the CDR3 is TGTGCCAGCAGTTCCTTTGGAGGGGAAGAGACCCAGTACTTC. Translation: CASSSFGGEETQYF.

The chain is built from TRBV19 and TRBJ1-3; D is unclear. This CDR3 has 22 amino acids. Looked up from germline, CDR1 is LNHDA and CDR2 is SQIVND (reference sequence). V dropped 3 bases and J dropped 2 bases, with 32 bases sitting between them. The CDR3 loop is CASSMANPVNSDVWEAGNTIYF. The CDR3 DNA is TGTGCCAGTAGTATGGCCAACCCGGTCAATTCGGATGTCTGGGAGGCTGGAAACACCATATATTTT.

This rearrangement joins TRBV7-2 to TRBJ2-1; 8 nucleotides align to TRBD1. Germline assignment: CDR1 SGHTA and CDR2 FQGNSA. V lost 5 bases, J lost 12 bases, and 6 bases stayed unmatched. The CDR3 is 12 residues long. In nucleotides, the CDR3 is TGTGCCAGCAGCACGCAGGGGGCAGGGCAGTTCTTC. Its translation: CASSTQGAGQFF. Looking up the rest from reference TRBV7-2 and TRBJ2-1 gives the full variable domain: GAGVSQSPSNKVTEKGKDVELRCDPISGHTALYWYRQSLGQGLEFLIYFQGNSAPDKSGLPSDRFSAERTGGSVSTLTIQRTQQEDSAVYLCASSTQGAGQFFGPGTRLTVL.

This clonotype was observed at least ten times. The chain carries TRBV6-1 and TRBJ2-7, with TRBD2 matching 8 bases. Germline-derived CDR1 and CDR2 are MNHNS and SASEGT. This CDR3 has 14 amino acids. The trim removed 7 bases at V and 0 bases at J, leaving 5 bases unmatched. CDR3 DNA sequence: TGTGCCAGCACTCCGGGGGGGAGCTCCTACGAGCAGTACTTC. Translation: CASTPGGSSYEQYF.

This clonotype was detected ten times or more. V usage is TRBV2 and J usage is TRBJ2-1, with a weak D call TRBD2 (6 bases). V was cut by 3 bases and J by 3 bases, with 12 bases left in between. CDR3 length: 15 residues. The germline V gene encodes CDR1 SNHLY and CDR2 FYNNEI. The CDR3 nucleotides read TGTGCCAGCAGTGATCGTGCGGGATTCTACAATGAGCAGTTCTTC. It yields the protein CASSDRAGFYNEQFF.

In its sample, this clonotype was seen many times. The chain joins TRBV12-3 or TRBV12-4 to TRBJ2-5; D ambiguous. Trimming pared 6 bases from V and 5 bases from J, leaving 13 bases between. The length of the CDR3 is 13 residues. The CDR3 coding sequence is TGTGCCAGCAGCCAGATGGTTATGGAGACCCAGTACTTC. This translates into CASSQMVMETQYF.

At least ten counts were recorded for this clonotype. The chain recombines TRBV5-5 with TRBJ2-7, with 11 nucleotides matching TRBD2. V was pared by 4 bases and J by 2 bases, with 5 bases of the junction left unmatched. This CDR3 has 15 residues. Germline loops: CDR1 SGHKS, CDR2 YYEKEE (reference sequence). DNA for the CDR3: TGTGCCAGCAGCATACCGGGACTAGCGGCCTACGAGCAGTACTTC. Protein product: CASSIPGLAAYEQYF.

The CDR3, as DNA: TGCAGCGTTGAAGATATTAGCGGGGGGGAGACTTACAATGAGCAGTTCTTC. Translation gives CSVEDISGGETYNEQFF. The V call is TRBV29-1, the J call TRBJ2-1; TRBD2 agrees at 11 bases. The CDR3 totals 17 residues. V lost 0 bases to trimming and J lost 4 bases; unmatched junction nucleotides: 8. Germline V gives CDR1 SQVTM, CDR2 ANQGSEA.

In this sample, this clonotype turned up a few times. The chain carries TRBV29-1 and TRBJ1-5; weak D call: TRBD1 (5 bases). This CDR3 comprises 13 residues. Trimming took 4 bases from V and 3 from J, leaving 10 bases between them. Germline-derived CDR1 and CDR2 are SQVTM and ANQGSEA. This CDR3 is CSVAGGNNQPQHF. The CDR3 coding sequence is TGCAGCGTTGCCGGGGGGAACAATCAGCCCCAGCATTTT.

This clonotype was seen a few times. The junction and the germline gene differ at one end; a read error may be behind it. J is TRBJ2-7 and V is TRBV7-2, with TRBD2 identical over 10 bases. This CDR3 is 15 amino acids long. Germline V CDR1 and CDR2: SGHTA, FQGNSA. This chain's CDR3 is CAGSLPPSGRDEQYF. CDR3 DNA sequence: TGTGCCGGCAGCCTCCCTCCGAGCGGGAGGGACGAGCAGTACTTC.

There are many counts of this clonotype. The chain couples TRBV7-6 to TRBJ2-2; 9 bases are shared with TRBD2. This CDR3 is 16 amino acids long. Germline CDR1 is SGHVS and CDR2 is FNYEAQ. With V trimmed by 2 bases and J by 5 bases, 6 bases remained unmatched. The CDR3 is CASSLRSGSGTGELFF. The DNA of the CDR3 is TGTGCCAGCAGCTTACGTAGCGGGAGTGGAACCGGGGAGCTGTTTTTT.

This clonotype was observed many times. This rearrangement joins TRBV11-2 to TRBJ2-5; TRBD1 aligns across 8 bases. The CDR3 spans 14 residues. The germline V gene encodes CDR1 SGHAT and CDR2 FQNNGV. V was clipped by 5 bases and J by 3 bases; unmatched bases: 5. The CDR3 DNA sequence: TGTGCCAGCAGCCAGGACAGGGTGAAAGAGACCCAGTACTTC. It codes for CASSQDRVKETQYF.

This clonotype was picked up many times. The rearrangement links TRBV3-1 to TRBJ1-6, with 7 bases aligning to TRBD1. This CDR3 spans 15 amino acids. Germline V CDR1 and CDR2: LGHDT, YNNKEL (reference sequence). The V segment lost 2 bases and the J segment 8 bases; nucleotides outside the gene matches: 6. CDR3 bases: TGTGCCAGCAGCCAACGGACAGGACCGGATTCACCCCTCCACTTT. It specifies CASSQRTGPDSPLHF.